This T cell receptor (beta chain) emerged from a study of identical twins. The V end lost 3 bases, the J end lost 4 bases, and 10 bases lay between the germline ends. There are 13 residues in the CDR3. The V gene's germline CDR1 is LNHNV and CDR2 YYDKDF (reference sequence). This clonotype came up many times. TCRdb fed the 5' RACE reads into MiXCR, producing one record per CDR3 protein. The sample consists of 200,000 to 300,000 distinct CDR3 sequences, roughly an eighth of them appearing once. The sample also formed part of further work on yellow fever vaccine responses in identical twins.

The chain combines TRBV15 with TRBJ2-7; possibly TRBD1 for D (6 bases). The source is a woman aged 18-30 years in good health. Material: memory (CD45RO+) T cells sorted from blood. The CDR3 DNA reads TGTGCCACCAGCAGGGACAGACAATACGAGCAGTACTTC. Residues: CATSRDRQYEQYF. Supplemented by reference TRBV15 and TRBJ2-7, the full variable domain reads DAMVIQNPRYQVTQFGKPVTLSCSQTLNHNVMYWYQQKSSQAPKLLFHYYDKDFNNEADTPDNFQSRRPNTSFCFLDIRSPGLGDTAMYLCATSRDRQYEQYFGPGTRLTVT.